Below, one T cell receptor (beta chain) is given with its context. The entry originates in a study of blood T cell repertoires in COVID-19. Across the whole study: The samples span acute and convalescent COVID-19 from the United States, Italy and Spain. Sources were T cells, B-cell-depleted T cells, or PBMCs; the material itself was cDNA or gDNA.

Original processing methods: Nucleated cell number was recorded as an estimate derived from reference gene primer amplification. Repertoires were generated with immunoSEQ multiplex PCR, while TCRdb's copy carries only in-frame clones and drops some. Clone size and V and J calls were adopted from that table, with D and trimming inferred from the DNA. Here the sample spans some 150,000 clones, 82% being singletons. The CDR3 covers 11 residues. Looked up from germline, CDR1 is GTSNPN and CDR2 is SVGIG (reference sequence). V lost 6 bases and J lost 6; bases outside the gene matches: 3. V gene TRBV30 combines with J gene TRBJ2-3; TRBD1 agrees at 7 bases. The sample consisted of peripheral blood. The receptor comes from a woman in her 70s with acute or convalescent COVID-19. The CDR3 loop is CACEGADTQYF. CDR3 DNA: TGTGCCTGTGAGGGGGCTGATACGCAGTATTTT.